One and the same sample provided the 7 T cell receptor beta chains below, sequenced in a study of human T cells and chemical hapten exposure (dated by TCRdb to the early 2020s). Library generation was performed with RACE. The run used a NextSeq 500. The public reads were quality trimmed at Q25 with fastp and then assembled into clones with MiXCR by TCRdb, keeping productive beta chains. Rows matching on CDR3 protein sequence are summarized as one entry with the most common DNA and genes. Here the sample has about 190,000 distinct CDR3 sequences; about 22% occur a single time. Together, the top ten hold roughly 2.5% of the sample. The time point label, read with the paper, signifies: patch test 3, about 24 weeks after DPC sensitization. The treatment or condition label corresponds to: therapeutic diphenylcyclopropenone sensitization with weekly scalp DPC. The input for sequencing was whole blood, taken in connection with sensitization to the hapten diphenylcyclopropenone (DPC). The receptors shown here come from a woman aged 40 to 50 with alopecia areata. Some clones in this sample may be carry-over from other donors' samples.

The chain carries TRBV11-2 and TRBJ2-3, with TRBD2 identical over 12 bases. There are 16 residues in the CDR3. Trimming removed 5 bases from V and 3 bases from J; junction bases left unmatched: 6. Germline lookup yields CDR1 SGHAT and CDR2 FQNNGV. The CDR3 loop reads CASSHQTSGSTDTQYF. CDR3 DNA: TGTGCCAGCAGCCACCAGACTAGCGGGAGTACAGATACGCAGTATTTT. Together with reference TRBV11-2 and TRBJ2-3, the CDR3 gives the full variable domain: EAGVAQSPRYKIIEKRQSVAFWCNPISGHATLYWYQQILGQGPKLLIQFQNNGVVDDSQLPKDRFSAERLKGVDSTLKIQPAKLEDSAVYLCASSHQTSGSTDTQYFGPGTRLTVL.

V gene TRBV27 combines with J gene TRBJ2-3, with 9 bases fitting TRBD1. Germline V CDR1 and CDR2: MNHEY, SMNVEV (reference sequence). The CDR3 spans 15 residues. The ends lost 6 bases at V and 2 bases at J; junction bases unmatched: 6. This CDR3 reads CASRVTGGITDTQYF. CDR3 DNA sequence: TGTGCCAGCAGGGTAACAGGGGGCATCACAGATACGCAGTATTTT.

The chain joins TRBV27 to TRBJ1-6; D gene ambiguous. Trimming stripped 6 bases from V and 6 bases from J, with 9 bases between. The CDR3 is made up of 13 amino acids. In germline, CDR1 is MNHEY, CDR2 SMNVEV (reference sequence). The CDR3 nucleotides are TGTGCCAGCAGCCGCGGGAGTAATTCACCCCTCCACTTT. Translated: CASSRGSNSPLHF.

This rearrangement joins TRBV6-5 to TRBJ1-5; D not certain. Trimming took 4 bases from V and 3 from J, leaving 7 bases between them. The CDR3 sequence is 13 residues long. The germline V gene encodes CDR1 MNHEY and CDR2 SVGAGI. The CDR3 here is CASSSHFNQPQHF. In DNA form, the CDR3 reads TGTGCCAGCAGTTCACACTTCAATCAGCCCCAGCATTTT.

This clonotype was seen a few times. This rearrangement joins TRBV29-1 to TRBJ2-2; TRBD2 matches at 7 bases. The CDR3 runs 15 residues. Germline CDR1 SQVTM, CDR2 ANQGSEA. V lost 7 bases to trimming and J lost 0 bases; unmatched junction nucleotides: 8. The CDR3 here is CSAGASGSNTGELFF. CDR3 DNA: TGCAGCGCGGGTGCTAGCGGTTCGAACACCGGGGAGCTGTTTTTT.

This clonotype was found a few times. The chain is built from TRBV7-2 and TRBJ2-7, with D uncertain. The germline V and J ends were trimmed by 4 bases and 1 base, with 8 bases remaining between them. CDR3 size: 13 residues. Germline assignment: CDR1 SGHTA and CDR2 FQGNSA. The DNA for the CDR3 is TGTGCCAGCAGCTCCGTGGCGTCCTACGAGCAGTACTTC. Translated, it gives CASSSVASYEQYF.

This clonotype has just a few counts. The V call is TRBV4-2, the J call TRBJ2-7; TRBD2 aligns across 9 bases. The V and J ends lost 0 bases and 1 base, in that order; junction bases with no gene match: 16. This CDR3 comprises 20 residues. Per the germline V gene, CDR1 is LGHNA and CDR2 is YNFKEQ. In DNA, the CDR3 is TGTGCCAGCAGCCAAGATCTCAACGGACTAACTAGCGGGTTGTCCTACGAGCAGTACTTC. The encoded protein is CASSQDLNGLTSGLSYEQYF.